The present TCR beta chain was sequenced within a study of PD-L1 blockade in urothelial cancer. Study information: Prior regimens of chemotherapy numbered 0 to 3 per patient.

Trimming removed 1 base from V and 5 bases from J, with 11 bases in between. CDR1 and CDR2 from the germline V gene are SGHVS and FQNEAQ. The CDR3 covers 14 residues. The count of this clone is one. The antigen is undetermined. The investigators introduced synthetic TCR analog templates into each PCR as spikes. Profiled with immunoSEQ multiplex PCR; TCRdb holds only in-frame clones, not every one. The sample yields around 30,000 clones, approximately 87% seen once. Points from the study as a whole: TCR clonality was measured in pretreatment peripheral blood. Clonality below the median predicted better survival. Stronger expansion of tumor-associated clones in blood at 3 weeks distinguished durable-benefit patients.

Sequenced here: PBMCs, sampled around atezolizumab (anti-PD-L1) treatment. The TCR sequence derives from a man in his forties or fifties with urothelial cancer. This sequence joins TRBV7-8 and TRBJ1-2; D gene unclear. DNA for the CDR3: TGTGCCAGCAGCTTAGAGGCTCGGGGATATGGCTACACCTTC. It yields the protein CASSLEARGYGYTF. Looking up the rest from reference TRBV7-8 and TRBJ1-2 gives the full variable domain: GAGVSQSPRYKVAKRGQDVALRCDPISGHVSLFWYQQALGQGPEFLTYFQNEAQLDKSGLPSDRFFAERPEGSVSTLKIQRTQQEDSAVYLCASSLEARGYGYTFGSGTRLTVV.